This T cell receptor beta chain derives from a study of T-cell memory formation after mild COVID-19. TCRdb re-analysed the 5' RACE reads in MiXCR, keeping a single row per CDR3 protein. The sample has under 150,000 distinct CDR3 sequences; 20% to 25% are singletons. Source material: PBMCs or a T cell subset sorted from them (not recorded which). This TCR derives from a man younger than 35 who had mild COVID-19 (a few samples of this study predate the infection). Cell type and time point are not known.

CDR3 sequence: CASSLGLAGYNEQFF. The CDR3 DNA follows: TGTGCCAGCAGCTTGGGACTAGCGGGGTACAATGAGCAGTTCTTC. V usage is TRBV7-8 and J usage is TRBJ2-1, with 13 bases aligning to TRBD2. The germline gives CDR1 SGHVS, CDR2 FQNEAQ. This CDR3 contains 15 residues. The V and J ends lost 3 bases and 4 bases, in that order; junction bases with no gene match: 0.